This T cell receptor beta chain was captured by sequencing in a study of T cells in localized non-small cell lung cancer. Study-wide points: Uninvolved nearby lung showed the greatest T cell clonality, exceeding that found in tumor. Median 57 top-100 tumor clones were shared with paired adjacent lung. One tumor region alone was sequenced, and heterogeneity therefore remains possible. Elevated circulating T cell density in blood was associated with longer overall survival.

Turning to this clone: What it binds is unknown.

The CDR3 covers 14 residues. Looked up from germline, CDR1 is SQVTM and CDR2 is ANQGSEA. With 3 bases clipped from V and 4 bases from J, the junction kept 2 bases outside the gene matches. TCRdb's table, derived via immunoSEQ multiplex PCR, lists solely in-frame clones and lacks some. The sample includes tens of thousands of clones, about four fifths of them seen just once. This sequence was found in a female donor of 60 years or more with stage II squamous cell lung carcinoma. The V call is TRBV29-1, the J call TRBJ2-3, with 12 bases matching TRBD1. The source material was peripheral blood, sampled before any cancer treatment. The CDR3 sequence: CSVEGTGGADTQYF. Here the CDR3 DNA reads TGCAGCGTTGAGGGGACAGGGGGCGCAGATACGCAGTATTTT.